This T cell receptor (beta chain) emerged from a study of blood T cells in healthy people across ages. Whole-study results and caveats: The CMV status of each donor remained undetermined, and this could have confounded shifts in expanded clonotypes. Long-lived donors exceeded aged donors in naive CD4+ cells and diversity. Without sorted subsets, naive and antigen-experienced compartments could not be conclusively compared.

There are many counts of this clonotype. The antigen is unknown. From germline, CDR1 is DFQATT and CDR2 SNEGSKA (reference sequence). V was clipped by 6 bases and J by 7 bases, with 22 bases between them. The CDR3 is 14 amino acids. For the second PCR, which ran for about 6 to 11 cycles, a sample-barcoded 5' primer and a J-beta primer mix were used. Each cDNA molecule, via a template-switch adaptor with 12 random nucleotides, was tagged. TCRdb reprocessed the 5' RACE reads with MiXCR, giving one entry per CDR3 protein. The sample has 600,000 to 800,000 distinct CDR3 sequences, 52% seen once. The chain joins TRBV20-1 to TRBJ2-7; a possible D gene is TRBD2 (6 bases). The sequenced material came from blood. This clonotype was obtained from a woman aged 80 or older in good health. The CDR3 spells CSASGVEGSEEQYF. The CDR3, as DNA: TGCAGTGCCTCCGGGGTGGAGGGTTCGGAAGAGCAGTACTTC.